Described below is a single T cell receptor beta chain sequence and its context. As yet, its antigen is unknown. All the patients suffered relapse after autologous stem cell transplantation, and brentuximab vedotin exposure differed. These data come from a study of PD-1 blockade in classical Hodgkin lymphoma. Repertoires were generated with immunoSEQ multiplex PCR, while TCRdb's copy carries only in-frame clones and drops some. The repertoire holds some 84,000 clones, with 85% to 95% as singletons. General study points: Reports described newly diagnosed patients as having lower baseline TCR diversity than healthy donors. Repertoire differences lack defined causes, possibly disease activity or prior therapy.

V gave up 4 bases and J gave up 0 bases; unmatched junction bases: 5. This CDR3 has 15 residues. The germline CDR1 and CDR2 sequences are SQVTM and ANQGSEA. The receptor comes from a human donor with classical Hodgkin lymphoma. This chain connects TRBV29-1 to TRBJ2-3; 9 nucleotides align to TRBD2. The sample consisted of peripheral blood mononuclear cells (PBMCs), taken before the second cycle of nivolumab. The CDR3 spells CSVGPSGASTDTQYF. For the CDR3, the DNA is TGCAGCGTTGGTCCTAGCGGGGCCAGCACAGATACGCAGTATTTT.